These 20 T cell receptor beta chains share one sample of origin, sequenced in a study of tumor-infiltrating lymphocytes in oesophageal squamous cell carcinoma. One entry per CDR3 protein results from TCRdb running MiXCR on the PCR reads. The data show 15,000 to 20,000 distinct CDR3 sequences, with 44% seen just once and around 40% held by the top ten. Sequencing was performed on blood. Receptors originate from a female donor with esophageal squamous cell carcinoma.

Worth noting for this clonotype: Mismatch with germline at one junction end may stem from a read error. The gene calls are TRBV11-2 and TRBJ2-1, with D possibly matching TRBD2 (5 bases). The CDR3 consists of 12 residues. Germline CDR1 reads SGHAT; CDR2 reads FQNNGV. The CDR3 DNA is TGTGCCAGCAGCGATAACGGACTGCAACCGCGCTTC. This translates into CASSDNGLQPRF.

This clonotype was recorded only once. This sequence joins TRBV5-6 and TRBJ1-1; 7 bases line up with TRBD1. Germline V gene data show CDR1 as SGHDT and CDR2 as YYEEEE. The CDR3 length is 15 residues. Trimming took 4 bases from V and 4 from J; bases not matched to a gene: 10. CDR3 loop: CASSIGTVSGTEAFF. The CDR3 nucleotides read TGTGCCAGCAGCATTGGGACAGTATCAGGCACTGAAGCTTTCTTT.

To note about this clonotype: A read error may account for a junction end that differs from germline. The J gene is TRBJ2-5, the V gene TRBV7-3; 13 bases are a match to TRBD2. The CDR3 has 15 residues. Germline CDR1 reads SGHTA; CDR2 reads FQGTGA. The CDR3 loop is CASSSTTGLAGVMFF. DNA for the CDR3: TGTGCCAGCAGCTCGACCACCGGACTAGCGGGAGTGATGTTCTTC. The full variable domain, with the rest looked up from reference TRBV7-3 and TRBJ2-5, is GAGVSQTPSNKVTEKGKYVELRCDPISGHTALYWYRQSLGQGPEFLIYFQGTGAADDSGLPNDRFFAVRPEGSVSTLKIQRTERGDSAVYLCASSSTTGLAGVMFFGPGTRLLVL.

By its share, this clonotype is medium-sized. V gene TRBV7-8 combines with J gene TRBJ1-1, with D maybe TRBD1 (6 bases). The V end was cut by 5 bases, the J end by 1 base, with 11 bases between. The germline V gene encodes CDR1 SGHVS and CDR2 FQNEAQ. This CDR3 is 14 amino acids long. CDR3 sequence: CASSHTGKNTEAFF. The CDR3 DNA sequence: TGTGCCAGCAGCCACACAGGGAAGAACACTGAAGCTTTCTTT.

V and J are TRBV12-5 and TRBJ2-3; D perhaps matches TRBD2 (5 bases). The CDR3 spans 12 residues. Germline lookup yields CDR1 LGHNT and CDR2 FRNRAP. V gave up 1 base and J gave up 14 bases, with 13 bases separating them. The CDR3, as DNA: TGTGCTAGTGGTTTGGAAATCGGGGAGCGGTATTTT. It encodes CASGLEIGERYF. The variable domain in full, with the rest retrieved from reference TRBV12-5 and TRBJ2-3, is DARVTQTPRHKVTEMGQEVTMRCQPILGHNTVFWYRQTMMQGLELLAYFRNRAPLDDSGMPKDRFSAEMPDATLATLKIQPSEPRDSAVYFCASGLEIGERYFGPGTRLTVL.

This clonotype was seen repeatedly, ten times or more. This chain joins TRBV12-3 or TRBV12-4 and TRBJ2-1, with 10 bases that match TRBD2. The CDR3 sequence is 14 residues long. Unmatched junction bases numbered 4, after V lost 6 bases and J lost 5 bases. CDR3 nucleotides: TGTGCCAGCAGAGAGAGCGGGAGGGACAATGAGCAGTTCTTC. The encoded protein is CASRESGRDNEQFF.

This clonotype has a count of ten or more. The genes are TRBV6-1 and TRBJ1-5; 8 nucleotides agree with TRBD1. The junction had 5 bases not matched to a gene; V was cut back by 5 bases and J by 5 bases. Germline values: CDR1 MNHNS, CDR2 SASEGT. This CDR3 region has 14 residues. The CDR3 DNA reads TGTGCCAGCAGTAAGACAGGGGAGTATCAGCCCCAGCATTTT. Translated: CASSKTGEYQPQHF.

A note on this clonotype: Since no conserved phenylalanine or tryptophan closes the CDR3, a read error is the likely cause. The DNA is omitted, as the CDR3 cannot be located on it reliably, and the CDR3 follows TCRdb's listing. This CDR3 reads CASSLVSYNEQYFGP. This chain joins TRBV7-2 and TRBJ2-3; the D call in the table, TRBD2, was not verified against the DNA. Per germline, CDR1 SGHTA and CDR2 FQGNSA. The CDR3 is 15 amino acids in total, end residues counted.

This clonotype has only one observation. A junction end diverges from the germline sequence, so it may reflect a read error. This chain uses TRBV7-8 with TRBJ2-5; 9 bases are shared with TRBD1. Germline loops: CDR1 SGHVS, CDR2 FQNEAQ. The CDR3 has 12 residues. The CDR3, as DNA: TGTGCCAGCAGCCATACCCGGGACAGGGACTTCTTC. Translated: CASSHTRDRDFF.

The chain carries TRBV7-3 and TRBJ2-7; 7 bases match TRBD1. V shed 5 bases and J 2 bases; nucleotides not matched to a gene: 6. The germline V gene encodes CDR1 SGHTA and CDR2 FQGTGA. The CDR3 covers 14 residues. The CDR3 sequence: CASSARDSTYEQYF. CDR3 nucleotides: TGTGCCAGCAGCGCCCGGGACAGCACCTACGAGCAGTACTTC.

The rearrangement joins TRBV7-6 to TRBJ2-3; possible D gene TRBD2, 5 bases. In germline, CDR1 is SGHVS, CDR2 FNYEAQ. Trimming left V 4 bases short and J 5 bases short, with 16 bases between. The CDR3 has 15 amino acids. The DNA for the CDR3 is TGTGCCAGCAGCTCACTAGGGCCCCCGGTAGATACGCAGTATTTT. The encoded protein is CASSSLGPPVDTQYF.

This clonotype was counted once. V gene TRBV20-1 combines with J gene TRBJ2-5; TRBD2 matches at 9 bases. The DNA end favors TRBJ2-7, so the J call may be wrong. This CDR3 region has 14 residues. Germline V lookup: CDR1 DFQATT, CDR2 SNEGSKA (reference sequence). CDR3 loop: CSASLREGHYEQYF. CDR3 DNA sequence: TGCAGTGCTAGTTTGCGGGAGGGCCATTACGAGCAGTACTTC.

V usage is TRBV12-3 or TRBV12-4 and J usage is TRBJ2-4, with D perhaps matching TRBD1 (5 bases). V gave up 4 bases and J gave up 5 bases, with 12 bases separating them. The CDR3 consists of 14 residues. In nucleotides, the CDR3 is TGTGCCAGCAGTTCAGGGCAAGTCCAAAACATTCAGTACTTC. Translation: CASSSGQVQNIQYF.

This rearrangement joins TRBV7-2 to TRBJ2-7; 9 bases are shared with TRBD2. The J call may be wrong; the DNA end is better matched by TRBJ2-1. The CDR3 length is 20 residues. CDR1 SGHTA and CDR2 FQGNSA come from the germline V gene. The CDR3 loop is CASSSIFGGRAGGVYNEQFF. CDR3 DNA sequence: TGTGCCAGCAGCTCCATTTTCGGCGGGAGGGCCGGAGGGGTTTACAATGAGCAGTTCTTC.

This clonotype turned up a few times. The chain recombines TRBV20-1 with TRBJ1-2; D remains ambiguous. The germline V and J ends were trimmed by 5 bases and 1 base, with 8 bases remaining between them. Germline-derived CDR1 and CDR2 are DFQATT and SNEGSKA (reference sequence). The CDR3 totals 12 residues. CDR3 sequence: CSAQTDNYGYTF. The DNA for the CDR3 is TGCAGTGCTCAGACCGATAACTATGGCTACACCTTC.

In this sample, this clonotype turned up once. The chain recombines TRBV12-3 or TRBV12-4 with TRBJ2-7; the match to TRBD2 covers 8 bases. The J call is doubtful: the DNA matches TRBJ2-5 better. CDR3 length: 16 amino acids. The CDR3 here is CASSATSEGILETQYF. CDR3 DNA: TGTGCCAGCAGCGCGACTAGCGAGGGCATCCTCGAGACCCAGTACTTC.

V is TRBV7-3 and J is TRBJ2-1, with D perhaps TRBD2 (6 bases). The J call may not be correct, given that the DNA end is closer to TRBJ2-7. Germline V gives CDR1 SGHTA, CDR2 FQGTGA. This CDR3 spans 17 amino acids. CDR3 sequence (DNA): TGTGCCAGCAGCTTTTTACTCGGCCGCTCATTGGGGGGCGAGCAGTACTTC. Translation gives CASSFLLGRSLGGEQYF.

Concerning this clonotype itself: Likely a read error: the CDR3 ends without its conserved phenylalanine or tryptophan. No DNA is shown, since the ends of the CDR3 on it are uncertain; the CDR3 is the one TCRdb lists. J is TRBJ2-5 and V is TRBV5-6; no DNA check was done on the table's D call, TRBD2. The CDR3 is 14 residues long, counting both termini. The germline gives CDR1 SGHDT, CDR2 YYEEEE. CDR3 protein: CASSWREGIQYFGN.

V gene TRBV10-3 combines with J gene TRBJ2-4, with TRBD1 as a possible D gene (6 bases). Gene TRBJ2-7 matches the end of the DNA better, so the J call may be wrong. The germline gives CDR1 ENHRY, CDR2 SYGVKD. CDR3 length: 14 residues. In DNA form, the CDR3 reads TGTGCCATCAGTGCTTCCCACAGGGAGTACGAGCAGTACTTC. Amino acid sequence: CAISASHREYEQYF.

This clonotype was seen a few times. One base away lies a much larger clone, so this may be a sequencing read error. The chain recombines TRBV5-1 with TRBJ2-1; D is unclear. Looked up from germline, CDR1 is SGHRS and CDR2 is YFSETQ. Trimming stripped 3 bases from V and 10 bases from J, with 11 bases between. The CDR3 sequence is 12 residues long. In DNA, the CDR3 is TGCGCCAGCAGCTCCCAGTACTACGAGCAGTTCTTC. Amino acid sequence: CASSSQYYEQFF.